This TCR beta chain was sequenced in a study of identical twins. TCRdb recomputed calls from the 5' RACE reads with MiXCR, one row per CDR3 protein. This sample has fewer than 350,000 distinct CDR3 sequences, with about 8.3% found just once. V lost 0 bases and J lost 7, with 10 bases in between. CDR1 is DFQATT and CDR2 is SNEGSKA in the germline V gene (reference sequence). The CDR3 extends over 13 amino acids. The same sample was also studied in work on yellow fever vaccine responses in identical twins.

The source of this sequence is a woman younger than 35 in good health. The chain carries TRBV20-1 and TRBJ2-1, with D uncertain. The sample comprised memory (CD45RO+) T cells sorted from blood. The CDR3 DNA sequence: TGCAGTGCTAGAGAATCGAAGGAAAATGAGCAGTTCTTC. It codes for CSARESKENEQFF.